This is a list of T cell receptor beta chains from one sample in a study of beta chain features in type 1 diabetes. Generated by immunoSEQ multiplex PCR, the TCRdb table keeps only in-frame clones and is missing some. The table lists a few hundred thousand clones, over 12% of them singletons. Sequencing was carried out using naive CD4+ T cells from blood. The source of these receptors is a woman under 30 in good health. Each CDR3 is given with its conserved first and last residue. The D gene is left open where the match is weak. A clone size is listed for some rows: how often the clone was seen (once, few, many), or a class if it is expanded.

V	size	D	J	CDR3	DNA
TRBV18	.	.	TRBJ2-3	CASSPPTWDTQYF	TGTGCCAGCTCACCGCCGACTTGGGATACGCAGTATTTT
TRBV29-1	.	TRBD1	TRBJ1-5	CSVAGTGGNQPQHF	TGCAGCGTCGCCGGGACAGGGGGCAATCAGCCCCAGCATTTT
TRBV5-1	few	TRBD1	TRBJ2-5	CASSYNRGPKETQYF	TGCGCCAGCAGCTACAACAGGGGGCCTAAAGAGACCCAGTACTTC
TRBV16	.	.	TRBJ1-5	CASSQQFQPQHF	TGTGCCAGCAGCCAACAGTTCCAGCCCCAGCATTTT
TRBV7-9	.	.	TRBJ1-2	CASSRGRHNYGYTF	TGTGCCAGCTCCCGCGGGAGACATAACTATGGCTACACCTTC
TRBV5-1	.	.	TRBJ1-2	CASSPRGRRSSNYGYTF	TGCGCCAGCAGCCCCCGCGGGAGACGGTCTTCTAACTATGGCTACACCTTC
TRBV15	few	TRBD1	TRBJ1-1	CATSSRGLGEAFF	TGTGCCACCAGTTCCAGGGGGCTCGGTGAAGCTTTCTTT
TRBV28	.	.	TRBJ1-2	CASSLYRNYGYTF	TGTGCCAGCAGTTTATATCGGAACTATGGCTACACCTTC
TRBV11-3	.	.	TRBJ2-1	CAWRLGSNEQFF	TGTGCCTGGAGACTAGGTTCGAATGAGCAGTTCTTC
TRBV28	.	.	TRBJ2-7	CASSLRSYEQYF	TGTGCCAGCAGTTTGCGCTCCTACGAGCAGTACTTC
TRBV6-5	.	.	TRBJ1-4	CASSQTTNEKLFF	TGTGCCAGCAGCCAGACAACTAATGAAAAACTGTTTTTT
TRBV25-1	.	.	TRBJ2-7	CASRGGFGGSYEQYF	TGTGCCAGCAGGGGAGGATTTGGGGGATCCTACGAGCAGTACTTC
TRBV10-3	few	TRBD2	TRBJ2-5	CAISESRLAVKETQYF	TGTGCCATCAGTGAGTCCCGACTAGCGGTTAAGGAGACCCAGTACTTC